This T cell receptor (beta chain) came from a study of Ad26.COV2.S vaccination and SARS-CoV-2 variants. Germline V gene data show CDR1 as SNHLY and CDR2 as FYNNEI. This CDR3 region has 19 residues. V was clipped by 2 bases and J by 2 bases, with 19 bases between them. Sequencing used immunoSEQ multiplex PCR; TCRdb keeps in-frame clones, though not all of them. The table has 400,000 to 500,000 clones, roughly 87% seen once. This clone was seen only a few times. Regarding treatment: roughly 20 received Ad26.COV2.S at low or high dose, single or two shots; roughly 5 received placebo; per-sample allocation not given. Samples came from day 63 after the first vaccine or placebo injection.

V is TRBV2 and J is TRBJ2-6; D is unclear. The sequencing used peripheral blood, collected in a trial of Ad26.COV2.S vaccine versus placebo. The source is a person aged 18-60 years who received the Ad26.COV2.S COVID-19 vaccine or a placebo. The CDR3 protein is CASSENPGALRPGANVLTF. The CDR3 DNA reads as TGTGCCAGCAGTGAAAATCCTGGTGCCTTACGTCCTGGGGCCAACGTCCTGACTTTC.